This is a list of T cell receptor beta chains from one sample in a study of blood T cell repertoires in COVID-19. Assay: immunoSEQ multiplex PCR; the TCRdb copy retains only in-frame clones and omits some. The data show 250,000 to 300,000 clones, about 90% seen once. The sample comprised peripheral blood. Receptors originate from a woman aged 25 to 39 with COVID-19, enrolled during active disease. The CDR3 runs from the conserved cysteine through the conserved F or W. The D gene is left open where the match is weak. Where a row states a size, it is once, few, many or the class of an expanded clone; other rows omit it.

>-|TRBJ1-1|TRBD1|TRBV5-1|13
CASSNDRDLEAFF
TGCGCCAGCAGCAACGACAGGGACCTTGAAGCTTTCTTT
>-|TRBJ1-2|-|TRBV5-6|12
CASSQSSGGYTF
TGTGCCAGCAGCCAGAGTTCAGGGGGCTACACCTTC
>-|TRBJ2-1|-|TRBV18|14
CASSAATSYNEQFF
TGTGCCAGCTCAGCAGCGACCTCCTACAATGAGCAGTTCTTC
>-|TRBJ2-7|TRBD2|TRBV7-6|14
CASSWTSGTYEQYF
TGTGCCAGCAGCTGGACTAGCGGAACCTACGAGCAGTACTTC
>-|TRBJ2-3|-|TRBV10-2|15
CASSEAGTQQDTQYF
TGCGCCAGCAGTGAGGCGGGGACCCAACAGGATACGCAGTATTTT
>-|TRBJ2-7|-|TRBV18|16
CASSASGTKVSYEQYF
TGTGCCAGCTCAGCCTCCGGGACAAAAGTCTCCTACGAGCAGTACTTC
>once|TRBJ1-4|-|TRBV19|11
CASSRDEKLFF
TGTGCCAGTAGCAGGGATGAAAAACTGTTTTTT
>once|TRBJ1-1|TRBD1|TRBV30|11
CAWSFDRVAFF
TGTGCCTGGAGTTTCGACAGGGTGGCTTTCTTT
>-|TRBJ2-6|-|TRBV6-6|15
CASSLLGSGANVLTF
TGTGCCAGCAGCCTGCTCGGTTCTGGGGCCAACGTCCTGACTTTC
>-|TRBJ2-5|TRBD2|TRBV2|14
CASRDTSGGETQYF
TGTGCCAGCAGAGACACTAGCGGGGGGGAGACCCAGTACTTC